This T cell receptor beta chain was identified in a study of cytomegalovirus exposure and HLA in healthy donors. Study-wide results and caveats: Another analysis was done later, and it associated approximately 17,000 TCR beta sequences with HLA alleles at 0.05 false discovery rate. One variant, a missense change in DCLRE1C, was linked in a later analysis to TCR beta V- and J-gene trimming.

Amplification used 60 Vbeta primers and 13 Jbeta primers. The repertoire was sequenced with immunoSEQ multiplex PCR; TCRdb's copy has only in-frame clones and lacks some. This sample carries tens of thousands of clones, around three fifths of them seen once, and the ten largest clones take 12%. In regard to this clone: Its cognate antigen is unknown.

CDR1 and CDR2 from the germline V gene are MGHRA and YSYEKL. Trimming shortened V by 0 bases and J by 4 bases, and 14 bases separated the two germline ends. The CDR3 has 16 residues. The receptor's source is a human donor in good health. V usage is TRBV4-1 and J usage is TRBJ2-3, with a weak D call TRBD2 (6 bases). The sample comprised PBMCs. The CDR3 region is CASSQDRDWRADTQYF. CDR3 nucleotides: TGCGCCAGCAGCCAAGACCGGGACTGGAGGGCAGATACGCAGTATTTT.